This note documents a single T cell receptor (beta chain) sequence. The treatment was: preoperative locoregional IRX-2 cytokine immunotherapy. The data were taken from a study of preoperative IRX-2 immunotherapy in early breast cancer. Sequencing was performed with immunoSEQ multiplex PCR; in TCRdb, only in-frame clones are kept and a portion is missing. The repertoire has some 1,100 clones, roughly 72% of them found once; the top ten carry more than 6.5%. This receptor was obtained from a human donor with breast cancer. Sequencing used tumor tissue, obtained before IRX-2 immunotherapy.

The CDR3 here is CASSAPQHYSGNTIYF. CDR3 nucleotides: TGTGCCAGCAGCGCTCCCCAACATTACTCTGGAAACACCATATATTTT. The gene calls are TRBV11-3 and TRBJ1-3; D not resolved. This CDR3 region has 16 residues. The V gene's germline CDR1 is SGHNT and CDR2 YENEEA. Trimming removed 5 bases at V and 0 bases at J, with 14 bases between.